This TCR beta chain was sequenced in a study of T cell responses to AZD1222 COVID-19 vaccine. Whole-study findings and limits: After two AZD1222 doses, spike-specific TCR breadth and depth rose versus day 0.

The data were produced by immunoSEQ multiplex PCR, yet TCRdb's version contains in-frame clones alone and is incomplete. The table lists 150,000 or so clones, around 90% of them singletons, with about 4.8% in the top ten. The CDR3 spans 14 residues. The V and J ends lost 6 bases and 7 bases, in that order; junction bases with no gene match: 5. Germline V gives CDR1 SGHTA, CDR2 FQGNSA. In the case of this clone: Antigen: not known.

This TCR came from an adult in good health. The J gene is TRBJ2-7, the V gene TRBV7-2; 14 bases match TRBD2. Sample: peripheral blood, taken on day 0 of AZD1222 vaccination. The CDR3 loop is CASSVTSGRGEQYF. The CDR3 DNA sequence: TGTGCCAGCAGTGTGACTAGCGGGAGGGGAGAGCAGTACTTC.